A selection of T cell receptor beta chains follows, all from one sample in a study of cytomegalovirus exposure and HLA in healthy donors. Produced via immunoSEQ multiplex PCR; TCRdb's table is partial and in-frame only. The data hold some 220,000 clones, with roughly 81% observed a single time. The sequenced sample was PBMCs. These receptors were collected from a girl aged 2-15 years in good health and CMV-seronegative. Both conserved end residues are part of each CDR3. Fields, in order: V gene, J gene, D gene, clone size, CDR3 DNA, CDR3 protein. D genes are given only for firm matches. Clone size is shown for a subset of rows, as once, few, many or a class of expanded clone.

v_gene: TRBV18
j_gene: TRBJ1-2
d_gene: NA
abundance: NA
CDR3nt: TGTGCCAGCTCACCACGAGTCACCGACACTGGCTACACCTTC
CDR3aa: CASSPRVTDTGYTF

v_gene: TRBV6-5
j_gene: TRBJ2-7
d_gene: NA
abundance: NA
CDR3nt: TGTGCCAGCAGTTACTCGGCAGGGAACCACGAGCAGTACTTC
CDR3aa: CASSYSAGNHEQYF

v_gene: TRBV6-1
j_gene: TRBJ1-2
d_gene: TRBD1
abundance: NA
CDR3nt: TGTGCCAGCACTCAAGGGACAGGGCTGGGCTACACCTTC
CDR3aa: CASTQGTGLGYTF

v_gene: TRBV21-1
j_gene: TRBJ2-3
d_gene: NA
abundance: NA
CDR3nt: TGTGCCCCCAAGGGACTAGCGGGATTGATAGATACGCAGTATTTT
CDR3aa: CAPKGLAGLIDTQYF

v_gene: TRBV5-5
j_gene: TRBJ1-3
d_gene: NA
abundance: few
CDR3nt: TGTGCCAGCAGCTTGGGCGGGACTGGAAACACCATATATTTT
CDR3aa: CASSLGGTGNTIYF

v_gene: TRBV29-1
j_gene: TRBJ1-3
d_gene: TRBD1
abundance: NA
CDR3nt: TGCAGCGTTTACTTGGACAGGGGAGGAAACACCATATATTTT
CDR3aa: CSVYLDRGGNTIYF

v_gene: TRBV19
j_gene: TRBJ2-7
d_gene: TRBD2
abundance: few
CDR3nt: TGTGCCAGTAGTTTCCGGGAGGTGCAGTACTTC
CDR3aa: CASSFREVQYF

v_gene: TRBV4-1
j_gene: TRBJ2-1
d_gene: TRBD2
abundance: NA
CDR3nt: TGCGCCAGCAGCCAAGCTAGGACTAGCGGACTCTACAATGAGCAGTTCTTC
CDR3aa: CASSQARTSGLYNEQFF

v_gene: TRBV30
j_gene: TRBJ2-7
d_gene: TRBD2
abundance: NA
CDR3nt: TGTGCCTGGAGTTTGAGACTAGCGGGGAACTACGAGCAGTACTTC
CDR3aa: CAWSLRLAGNYEQYF

v_gene: TRBV13
j_gene: TRBJ2-3
d_gene: NA
abundance: NA
CDR3nt: TGTGCCAGCAGCTTAGGCGCGGGCAGAAACACAGATACGCAGTATTTT
CDR3aa: CASSLGAGRNTDTQYF

v_gene: TRBV19
j_gene: TRBJ2-7
d_gene: TRBD1
abundance: NA
CDR3nt: TGTGCCAGTAGTATAGGGGGACAGGGGACCTACGAGCAGTACTTC
CDR3aa: CASSIGGQGTYEQYF

v_gene: TRBV7-8
j_gene: TRBJ2-3
d_gene: NA
abundance: once
CDR3nt: TGTGCCAGCAGCTTAGACCGGCGGGGGCCCACAGATACGCAGTATTTT
CDR3aa: CASSLDRRGPTDTQYF

v_gene: TRBV11-2
j_gene: TRBJ1-6
d_gene: TRBD1
abundance: NA
CDR3nt: TGTGCCAGCAGCTTGACAGGGGGTTCCTATAATTCACCCCTCCACTTT
CDR3aa: CASSLTGGSYNSPLHF

v_gene: TRBV5-4
j_gene: TRBJ2-5
d_gene: NA
abundance: once
CDR3nt: TGTGCCAGCAGCCAAGGAGTTCAAGAGACCCAGTACTTC
CDR3aa: CASSQGVQETQYF

v_gene: TRBV5-1
j_gene: TRBJ1-5
d_gene: NA
abundance: NA
CDR3nt: TGCGCCAGCAGCCGTAGCCCCGGAAGCAATCAGCCCCAGCATTTT
CDR3aa: CASSRSPGSNQPQHF

v_gene: TRBV27
j_gene: TRBJ2-3
d_gene: TRBD1
abundance: NA
CDR3nt: TGTGCCAGCAGTTTAAGGACAGGGGGATTGGATACGCAGTATTTT
CDR3aa: CASSLRTGGLDTQYF

v_gene: TRBV7-9
j_gene: TRBJ1-2
d_gene: TRBD1
abundance: NA
CDR3nt: TGTGCCAGCAGCTTAGGCCAGGGGGCTTTAGGTGGCTACACCTTC
CDR3aa: CASSLGQGALGGYTF

v_gene: TRBV30
j_gene: TRBJ1-1
d_gene: TRBD1
abundance: NA
CDR3nt: TGTGCCTGGAAGGACAGGATGAACACTGAAGCTTTCTTT
CDR3aa: CAWKDRMNTEAFF

v_gene: TRBV10-3
j_gene: TRBJ1-2
d_gene: NA
abundance: NA
CDR3nt: TGTGCCATCAGTGAATTGGGGGCGAGGTATGGCTACACCTTC
CDR3aa: CAISELGARYGYTF

v_gene: TRBV6-5
j_gene: TRBJ1-3
d_gene: NA
abundance: NA
CDR3nt: TGTGCCAGCAGTCTCACAGGGCTAGGAAACACCATATATTTT
CDR3aa: CASSLTGLGNTIYF

v_gene: TRBV2
j_gene: TRBJ2-6
d_gene: NA
abundance: NA
CDR3nt: TGTGCCAGCAAGACCAACAGAGTAACTGGGGCCAACGTCCTGACTTTC
CDR3aa: CASKTNRVTGANVLTF

v_gene: TRBV7-2
j_gene: TRBJ2-5
d_gene: TRBD2
abundance: NA
CDR3nt: TGTGCCAGCAGCCAGGGACTAGGGGGGTCGGAGACCCAGTACTTC
CDR3aa: CASSQGLGGSETQYF

v_gene: TRBV10-3
j_gene: TRBJ2-7
d_gene: NA
abundance: NA
CDR3nt: TGTGCCATCGGACAGTCTTTCCACGAGCAGTACTTC
CDR3aa: CAIGQSFHEQYF

v_gene: TRBV5-5
j_gene: TRBJ2-7
d_gene: NA
abundance: NA
CDR3nt: TGTGCCAGCAGCCCTCCGGACAGCAAAACCTACGAGCAGTACTTC
CDR3aa: CASSPPDSKTYEQYF

v_gene: TRBV5-1
j_gene: TRBJ1-1
d_gene: NA
abundance: few
CDR3nt: TGCGCCAGCAGCTTAACGAGGCGAGGATCGAACACTGAAGCTTTCTTT
CDR3aa: CASSLTRRGSNTEAFF

v_gene: TRBV6-4
j_gene: TRBJ1-5
d_gene: TRBD1
abundance: NA
CDR3nt: TGTGCCAGCAGAGGCTCAGGGACAGTACCTTATAGCAATCAGCCCCAGCATTTT
CDR3aa: CASRGSGTVPYSNQPQHF

v_gene: TRBV29-1
j_gene: TRBJ2-1
d_gene: NA
abundance: few
CDR3nt: TGCAGCGTTGAAAAAGGGGGCAATGAGCAGTTCTTC
CDR3aa: CSVEKGGNEQFF

v_gene: TRBV6-5
j_gene: TRBJ2-3
d_gene: TRBD2
abundance: NA
CDR3nt: TGTGCCAGCAGTTACTCAGGGACTAGGGACACAGATACGCAGTATTTT
CDR3aa: CASSYSGTRDTDTQYF

v_gene: TRBV10-3
j_gene: TRBJ1-1
d_gene: NA
abundance: few
CDR3nt: TGTGCCATCAGCCAGGGTAACACTGAAGCTTTCTTT
CDR3aa: CAISQGNTEAFF

v_gene: TRBV4-2
j_gene: TRBJ2-3
d_gene: TRBD2
abundance: NA
CDR3nt: TGTGCCAGCAGCCCACAAGCGGGAGACACAGATACGCAGTATTTT
CDR3aa: CASSPQAGDTDTQYF

v_gene: TRBV5-4
j_gene: TRBJ2-7
d_gene: TRBD2
abundance: NA
CDR3nt: TGTGCCAGCAGCTTACTAGCGGGAGAGACCTACGAGCAGTACTTC
CDR3aa: CASSLLAGETYEQYF

v_gene: TRBV7-3
j_gene: TRBJ2-2
d_gene: TRBD1
abundance: NA
CDR3nt: TGTGCCAGCAGCTTAAGACAGGGTCGTGGGGAGCTGTTTTTT
CDR3aa: CASSLRQGRGELFF

v_gene: TRBV7-9
j_gene: TRBJ1-1
d_gene: NA
abundance: NA
CDR3nt: TGTGCCAGCAGCTTGGCCTCGATGAACACTGAAGCTTTCTTT
CDR3aa: CASSLASMNTEAFF

v_gene: TRBV5-1
j_gene: TRBJ2-7
d_gene: TRBD2
abundance: NA
CDR3nt: TGCGCCAGCAGCTTGGAGGCTAGCGGGGTTAACTACGAGCAGTACTTC
CDR3aa: CASSLEASGVNYEQYF

v_gene: TRBV30
j_gene: TRBJ1-1
d_gene: NA
abundance: NA
CDR3nt: TGTGCCTGGAATACGGGATTACTGAACACTGAAGCTTTCTTT
CDR3aa: CAWNTGLLNTEAFF

v_gene: TRBV29-1
j_gene: TRBJ2-3
d_gene: NA
abundance: NA
CDR3nt: TGCAGCGTCGCCCGTGGTAGCGGAGATACGCAGTATTTT
CDR3aa: CSVARGSGDTQYF

v_gene: TRBV6-5
j_gene: TRBJ2-2
d_gene: TRBD2
abundance: NA
CDR3nt: TGTGCCAGCAGTTACCTTAGCGGGAGAATCGGGGAGCTGTTTTTT
CDR3aa: CASSYLSGRIGELFF

v_gene: TRBV30
j_gene: TRBJ1-5
d_gene: TRBD1
abundance: NA
CDR3nt: TGTGCCTGGAGTGGCGGGACAGGGGGTGAGATGAGCAATCAGCCCCAGCATTTT
CDR3aa: CAWSGGTGGEMSNQPQHF

v_gene: TRBV12-5
j_gene: TRBJ1-2
d_gene: TRBD1
abundance: NA
CDR3nt: TGTGCTAGTGGCCCGGTGGGGTTAAACAGGGGTGGCTACACCTTC
CDR3aa: CASGPVGLNRGGYTF

v_gene: TRBV19
j_gene: TRBJ1-2
d_gene: NA
abundance: NA
CDR3nt: TGTGCCAGTAGTACAAGCAGGGTAGGCAGGGGTAGGTATAGCTACACCTTC
CDR3aa: CASSTSRVGRGRYSYTF

v_gene: TRBV25-1
j_gene: TRBJ2-2
d_gene: TRBD2
abundance: NA
CDR3nt: TGTGCCAGCAGTGAGCCGGGACTAGCGAACACCGGGGAGCTGTTTTTT
CDR3aa: CASSEPGLANTGELFF

v_gene: TRBV14
j_gene: TRBJ1-1
d_gene: NA
abundance: NA
CDR3nt: TGTGCCAGCAGCCGGCACAAGAACACTGAAGCTTTCTTT
CDR3aa: CASSRHKNTEAFF

v_gene: TRBV6-1
j_gene: TRBJ1-2
d_gene: NA
abundance: NA
CDR3nt: TGTGCCAGCAGTATGGTTGGCGGCTATGGCTACACCTTC
CDR3aa: CASSMVGGYGYTF

v_gene: TRBV7-9
j_gene: TRBJ2-3
d_gene: NA
abundance: NA
CDR3nt: TGTGCCAGCAGCCAAGCGGCCGATACGCAGTATTTT
CDR3aa: CASSQAADTQYF

v_gene: TRBV30
j_gene: TRBJ2-7
d_gene: TRBD1
abundance: NA
CDR3nt: TGTGCCTGGGCCCCTAGGACAGGGGCGGGTTACGAGCAGTACTTC
CDR3aa: CAWAPRTGAGYEQYF

v_gene: TRBV19
j_gene: TRBJ2-3
d_gene: NA
abundance: NA
CDR3nt: TGTGCCAGTAGTATGGGAGAAGGGCTAGCTACAGATACGCAGTATTTT
CDR3aa: CASSMGEGLATDTQYF

v_gene: TRBV30
j_gene: TRBJ2-7
d_gene: NA
abundance: NA
CDR3nt: TGTGCCTGGAGTGTAGCCACCTACGAGCAGTACTTC
CDR3aa: CAWSVATYEQYF

v_gene: TRBV14
j_gene: TRBJ1-5
d_gene: TRBD1
abundance: NA
CDR3nt: TGTGCCAGCAGCCCGACAGGGGGTCAGCCCCAGCATTTT
CDR3aa: CASSPTGGQPQHF